Listed below are T cell receptor beta chains from one sample, sequenced in a study of Graves' ophthalmopathy and Graves' hyperthyroidism. One entry per CDR3 protein, called by TCRdb with MiXCR from the multiplex PCR reads. The data show 1 million to 1.3 million distinct CDR3 sequences, 36% seen once. The specimen was peripheral blood or thyroid tissue (not recorded which). The source of these receptors is an adult man with Graves' hyperthyroidism. Both conserved end residues are part of each CDR3. The order of the fields is CDR3 DNA, CDR3 protein, V gene, J gene, clone size, D gene. The D gene is left open where the match is weak. Where a row states a size, it is once, few, many or the class of an expanded clone; other rows omit it.

TGTGCCAGTAGTATTCGTTCGGGGTTACTAGTGCCCGGGGAGCTGTTTTTT	CASSIRSGLLVPGELFF	TRBV19	TRBJ2-2	NA	NA
TGTGCCAGCAGAAAGACAGGGAACTCCTATAATTCACCCCTCCACTTT	CASRKTGNSYNSPLHF	TRBV12-3/TRBV12-4	TRBJ1-6	NA	TRBD1
TGTGCCAGCTCAACGGGGGTAGGGGAGCTGTTTTTT	CASSTGVGELFF	TRBV2	TRBJ2-2	many	NA
TGTGCCAGCAGCCCACCTAGGGGCGAGCAGTACTTC	CASSPPRGEQYF	TRBV11-2	TRBJ2-7	many	NA
TGTGCCAGCAGCTTGACAGGGTTTGAGTCCGAGCAGTACTTC	CASSLTGFESEQYF	TRBV7-7	TRBJ2-7	many	TRBD1
TGTGCCAGTAGTCAAATCGGACGGGGCCAGCATTTT	CASSQIGRGQHF	TRBV19	TRBJ1-5	NA	NA
TGTGCCAGCTACGGGAGGGCCGATACGCAGTATTTT	CASYGRADTQYF	TRBV7-2	TRBJ2-3	NA	TRBD2
TGCAGTGCAGACTCGTCTAATTCGGCCAGAAATTCACCCCTCCACTTT	CSADSSNSARNSPLHF	TRBV20-1	TRBJ1-6	few	NA
TGTGCCAGCAGTGCGGGTCACATATACGAGCAGTACTTC	CASSAGHIYEQYF	TRBV2	TRBJ2-7	NA	NA
TGTGCCAGCAGCTTTTCCCCCCTAAAGCCCCAGCATTTT	CASSFSPLKPQHF	TRBV7-8	TRBJ1-5	NA	NA
TGTGCCAGCAGACGAAGGGGGAAGAACACTGAAGCTTTCTTT	CASRRRGKNTEAFF	TRBV7-9	TRBJ1-1	few	NA
TGTGCCAGCGGTCGACTGAGCAATCAGCCCCAGCATTTT	CASGRLSNQPQHF	TRBV6-5	TRBJ1-5	many	NA
TGTGCCAGCAGGTCTGGGACAGGGGGGCGCGGGGGAACTGAAGCTTTCTTT	CASRSGTGGRGGTEAFF	TRBV7-8	TRBJ1-1	NA	TRBD1
TGCAGTGCTAGCCCCGGGGAGCTGTTTTTT	CSASPGELFF	TRBV20-1	TRBJ2-2	few	NA
TGTGCCAGCAGCGTTGGACAGGGGGCCTTCACCGGGGAGCTGTTTTTT	CASSVGQGAFTGELFF	TRBV7-9	TRBJ2-2	NA	TRBD1
TGTGCCAGCGCCCCAGGGAACTACGAGCAGTACTTC	CASAPGNYEQYF	TRBV12-3/TRBV12-4	TRBJ2-7	NA	NA
TGTGCCAGTAGTATAGAGCCGGGTCTCTTGCTGGCACAGAGATACACTGTTAACTATGGCTACACCTTC	CASSIEPGLLLAQRYTVNYGYTF	TRBV19	TRBJ1-2	NA	NA
TGTGCCAGCAGTGAAGGGTACCTAGCGGGAGGGTCCCAGTACTTC	CASSEGYLAGGSQYF	TRBV25-1	TRBJ2-5	NA	TRBD2
TGCGCCAGCAGTGATGGCAGAAGCAATCAGCCCCAGCATTTT	CASSDGRSNQPQHF	TRBV10-2	TRBJ1-5	NA	NA
TGTGCCAGCAGCCAATCACCAGCGGAATCCTACGAGCAGTACTTC	CASSQSPAESYEQYF	TRBV4-2	TRBJ2-7	many	NA
TGTGCCATCAGTGTAGACAGGGTCAATCAGCCCCAGCATTTT	CAISVDRVNQPQHF	TRBV10-3	TRBJ1-5	NA	TRBD1
TGTGCCAGTAGTGGACAGGCGATAAGGAGCTCCTATAATTCACCCCTCCACTTT	CASSGQAIRSSYNSPLHF	TRBV19	TRBJ1-6	NA	TRBD1